A single T cell receptor (beta chain) is shown here with its context. Its antigen is still unknown. Clones were sequenced by immunoSEQ multiplex PCR, and TCRdb holds only the in-frame ones, with some missing. The sample lists roughly 14,000 clones, about 79% occurring once. These data come from a study of early stage breast cancer tumors. Study details: Of 15 to 20 invasive breast tumors, about a dozen were hormone receptor-positive, HER2-negative. Average read coverage per sample was 9 to 10-fold.

General study findings and limits: Comparing each tissue with blood distinguished tumor from normal in about 85% of the 16 patients.

The sample taken for sequencing was normal breast tissue next to the tumor. The TCR originated in a person aged 45 to 59 with breast cancer.

CDR3 nucleotide sequence: TGTGCCAGCAGTGAAGCTGAGGGGGACCAGCATTTT. Its protein is CASSEAEGDQHF. This chain uses TRBV2 with TRBJ1-5, with D tentatively TRBD1 (6 bases). CDR3 length: 12 amino acids. Germline values: CDR1 SNHLY, CDR2 FYNNEI. V lost 0 bases, J lost 12 bases, and 9 bases lay in between.